This T cell receptor (beta chain) emerged from a study of T-cell reconstitution after alpha-beta-depleted transplantation in children. Whole-study findings and limits: There were reportedly several hundred expanded graft clones from which alpha-beta T cells came about two months after transplant. The study traced high day-60 TCRbeta diversity in some patients to surviving recipient T cells and thymic progenitors. T-cell counts and diversity were attributed mostly to newly produced T cells one year after transplant.

Preparation of the TCRbeta library used unique molecular identifiers. TCRdb analysed the PCR reads with MiXCR anew, one entry per CDR3 protein. The sample has roughly 200,000 distinct CDR3 sequences, under 8.5% seen once. The V gene lost 3 bases and the J gene lost 2 bases, with 8 bases spanning the gap. Looked up from germline, CDR1 is SQVTM and CDR2 is ANQGSEA. This CDR3 region has 12 residues. The table lists this clonotype with many counts. Its target is not known. This specimen consisted of PBMCs, obtained before TCRalphabeta/CD19-depleted stem cell transplant. The V call is TRBV29-1, the J call TRBJ2-7; weak D call: TRBD2 (5 bases). The source is a boy between 2 and 10 years old with acute lymphoblastic leukemia, due to receive a stem cell transplant. This CDR3 reads CSVERAPYEQYF. For the CDR3, the DNA is TGCAGCGTTGAGCGGGCGCCCTACGAGCAGTACTTC.